Below are 15 T cell receptor beta chains sequenced from a single sample in a study of blood T cell repertoires in COVID-19. Profiling relied on immunoSEQ multiplex PCR, and the TCRdb table lists in-frame clones only, not all of them. The sample carries fewer than 300,000 clones, 81% recorded once. The sequenced sample consisted of peripheral blood. The source of these receptors is a woman aged 55 to 70 with active or convalescent COVID-19.

This chain uses TRBV6-5 with TRBJ2-3; 8 bases are a match to TRBD2. Germline loops: CDR1 MNHEY, CDR2 SVGAGI. This CDR3 is 14 amino acids long. V lost 10 bases to trimming and J lost 6 bases; unmatched junction nucleotides: 12. This CDR3 is CATAVGGGIDTQYF. CDR3 DNA: TGTGCCACGGCCGTCGGGGGGGGTATTGATACGCAGTATTTT.

This clone was seen a few times. The rearrangement uses TRBV12-3 or TRBV12-4 and TRBJ2-1; possible D gene TRBD1, 6 bases. V lost 5 bases to trimming and J lost 7 bases, with 9 bases between them. There are 12 residues in the CDR3. The CDR3 loop is CASSITGNEQFF. The CDR3 bases are TGTGCCAGCAGTATAACAGGGAATGAGCAGTTCTTC.

The V gene is TRBV20-1, the J gene TRBJ2-5, with a weak D call TRBD2 (5 bases). The CDR3 loop spans 15 amino acids. The germline V gene has CDR1 DFQATT and CDR2 SNEGSKA (reference sequence). Deletions cut 3 bases from V and 2 bases from J, with 16 bases between. The CDR3 DNA follows: TGCAGTGCTAGTCCACTAGTGGTTAAACAAGAGACCCAGTACTTC. This translates into CSASPLVVKQETQYF.

The chain couples TRBV30 to TRBJ1-6, with 8 bases fitting TRBD1. Trimming removed 0 bases from V and 3 bases from J; junction bases left unmatched: 10. Germline V CDR1 and CDR2: GTSNPN, SVGIG (reference sequence). This CDR3 has 18 residues. For the CDR3, the DNA is TGTGCCTGGAGTGTTACCCTGGACAGGGCCGACTATAATTCACCCCTCCACTTT. This gives the protein CAWSVTLDRADYNSPLHF.

The chain recombines TRBV6-4 with TRBJ1-6; D ambiguous. CDR1 and CDR2 (germline): MRHNA, SNTAGT. The CDR3 is 17 amino acids. V was pared by 7 bases and J by 1 base, with 17 bases between. CDR3 bases: TGTGCCAGCAAACAAGGGAGTGGTAAATCCTATAATTCACCCCTCCACTTT. Translating gives CASKQGSGKSYNSPLHF.

This clone was seen just once. The genes are TRBV9 and TRBJ2-2, with unresolved D. The CDR3 runs 15 residues. V was clipped by 7 bases and J by 1 base, with 14 bases between them. Germline V gives CDR1 SGDLS, CDR2 YYNGEE. CDR3 sequence: CASGSRGWNTGELFF. The CDR3 nucleotides read TGTGCCAGCGGCAGTCGCGGTTGGAACACCGGGGAGCTGTTTTTT.

The chain has TRBV19 and TRBJ1-5; D may be TRBD1 (5 bases). With 5 bases removed from V and 8 bases from J, the gap between germline ends came to 16 bases. Germline V CDR1 and CDR2: LNHDA, SQIVND (reference sequence). The CDR3 is 14 residues long. The CDR3 DNA is TGTGCCAGTAGTCGAACGACAGCCGGAGAGCCCCAGCATTTT. The encoded protein is CASSRTTAGEPQHF.

V is TRBV27 and J is TRBJ1-2, with 9 bases that match TRBD1. The CDR3 runs 15 residues. Germline CDR1 and CDR2: MNHEY and SMNVEV (reference sequence). The ends lost 5 bases at V and 4 bases at J; junction bases unmatched: 8. The CDR3 region has the DNA TGTGCCAGCAGTCCATCGGGGACAGGGAGCTATGGCTACACCTTC. It is translated as CASSPSGTGSYGYTF.

This clone was counted a few times. CDR3 sequence: CASSLVGGSNQPQHF. The CDR3 nucleotides read TGCGCCAGCAGCTTGGTGGGGGGTAGCAATCAGCCCCAGCATTTT. The chain recombines TRBV5-1 with TRBJ1-5, with D maybe TRBD1 (5 bases). The germline CDR1 and CDR2 sequences are SGHRS and YFSETQ. The CDR3 sequence is 15 residues long. V lost 0 bases and J 0 bases, leaving 7 bases between the germline ends.

J is TRBJ2-7 and V is TRBV6-5; D is unresolved. Germline lookup yields CDR1 MNHEY and CDR2 SVGAGI. This CDR3 contains 14 residues. Trimming pared 6 bases from V and 6 bases from J, leaving 18 bases between. The CDR3 protein is CASRHQAALLEQYF. The CDR3 DNA reads as TGTGCCAGCAGACACCAGGCAGCTTTACTCGAGCAGTACTTC.

The J gene is TRBJ2-7, the V gene TRBV5-4; 7 bases map to TRBD2. Germline CDR1 is SGHNT and CDR2 is YYREEE (reference sequence). The CDR3 extends over 15 amino acids. V shed 4 bases and J 7 bases; nucleotides not matched to a gene: 14. The CDR3 DNA follows: TGTGCCAGCAGCCCCGGCCACAGCGTGGGGGGGGAGCAGTACTTC. Its protein is CASSPGHSVGGEQYF. Full variable domain (missing parts from reference TRBV5-4 and TRBJ2-7): ETGVTQSPTHLIKTRGQQVTLRCSSQSGHNTVSWYQQALGQGPQFIFQYYREEENGRGNFPPRFSGLQFPNYSSELNVNALELDDSALYLCASSPGHSVGGEQYFGPGTRLTVT.

This rearrangement joins TRBV19 to TRBJ1-4; D remains ambiguous. The CDR3 length is 16 residues. Germline V lookup: CDR1 LNHDA, CDR2 SQIVND (reference sequence). V lost 5 bases and J lost 0, with 13 bases in between. CDR3 bases: TGTGCCAGTAGTTCGCCTGGCGGGGCAACTAATGAAAAACTGTTTTTT. This encodes CASSSPGGATNEKLFF.

This clone turned up a few times. The chain uses TRBV19 and TRBJ2-4; D possibly corresponds to TRBD1 (6 bases). The CDR3 extends over 14 amino acids. Trimming left V 7 bases short and J 3 bases short, with 13 bases between. Germline V gene data show CDR1 as LNHDA and CDR2 as SQIVND (reference sequence). For the CDR3, the DNA is TGTGCCAGTATGAACAGGGAAGACAAAAACATTCAGTACTTC. Amino acids: CASMNREDKNIQYF.

This chain joins TRBV2 and TRBJ2-7; D gene unclear. Germline CDR1 reads SNHLY; CDR2 reads FYNNEI. CDR3 length equals 12 residues. Deletions cut 4 bases from V and 7 bases from J, with 11 bases between. The CDR3 region is CASSGWAEEQYF. In DNA form, the CDR3 reads TGTGCCAGCAGTGGGTGGGCAGAAGAGCAGTACTTC. The whole variable domain, filled in from reference TRBV2 and TRBJ2-7, reads EPEVTQTPSHQVTQMGQEVILRCVPISNHLYFYWYRQILGQKVEFLVSFYNNEISEKSEIFDDQFSVERPDGSNFTLKIRSTKLEDSAMYFCASSGWAEEQYFGPGTRLTVT.

The J gene is TRBJ2-3, the V gene TRBV27; no firm D call. The CDR3 contains 12 residues. Per germline, CDR1 MNHEY and CDR2 SMNVEV (reference sequence). V was pared by 3 bases and J by 7 bases, with 8 bases between. CDR3 in DNA: TGTGCCAGCAGTTTGCCAGACTATACGCAGTATTTT. Its protein product is CASSLPDYTQYF.